This T cell receptor beta chain was documented in a study of cytomegalovirus exposure and HLA in healthy donors. Across the study: The approximately 110 validation repertoires used a platform that matched the one used for the 550 to 800 first-cohort repertoires, as a later analysis reported. Study-wide results and caveats: A few CMV-associated chains were confirmed in vitro to be specific for CMV antigens. Some TCR beta chains (more than 150 of them) were listed as cytomegalovirus-associated.

The donors formed part of the approximately 120-subject validation cohort, distinct from the roughly 600-subject first cohort. Germline V CDR1 and CDR2: KGHSH, LQKENI. V was cut by 0 bases and J by 1 base, with 24 bases left in between. The CDR3 spans 20 residues. Assay: immunoSEQ multiplex PCR; the TCRdb copy retains only in-frame clones and omits some. This sample has 110,000 or so clones, with around 88% found just once. As concerns this clone: Its specificity is unknown.

The chain joins TRBV18 to TRBJ2-5; perhaps TRBD2 as D (5 bases). The sequence was obtained from a man aged 18 to 29 in good health and CMV-seronegative. Material for sequencing was PBMCs. CDR3 coding DNA: TGTGCCAGCTCACCACCTCAGAGTGGACTGTCCGCAAAACCCCAAGAGACCCAGTACTTC. Translated: CASSPPQSGLSAKPQETQYF.